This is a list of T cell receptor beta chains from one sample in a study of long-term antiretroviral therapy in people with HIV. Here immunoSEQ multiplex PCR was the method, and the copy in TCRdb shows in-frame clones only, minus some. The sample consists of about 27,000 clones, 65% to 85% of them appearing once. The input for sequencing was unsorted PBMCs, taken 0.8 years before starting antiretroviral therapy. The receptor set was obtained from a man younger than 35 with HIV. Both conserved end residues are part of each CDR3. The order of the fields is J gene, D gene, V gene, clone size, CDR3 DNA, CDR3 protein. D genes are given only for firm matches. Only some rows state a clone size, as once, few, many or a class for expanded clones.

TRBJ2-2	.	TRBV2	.	TGTGCCAGCAGTGGACGCAGGGGCACCGGGGAGCTGTTTTTT	CASSGRRGTGELFF
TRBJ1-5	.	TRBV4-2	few	TGTGCCAGCAGCCAAGTCGTGGGTAGCAATCAGCCCCAGCATTTT	CASSQVVGSNQPQHF
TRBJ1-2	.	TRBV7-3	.	TGTGCCAGCAGCGAAGGTGGCTCGCATGGCTACACCTTC	CASSEGGSHGYTF
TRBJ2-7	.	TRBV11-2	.	TGTGCCAGCAGCCTTAATGGGGGGGCTTACGAGCAGTACTTC	CASSLNGGAYEQYF
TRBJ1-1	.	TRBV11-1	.	TGTGCCAGCAGCTTAGTCCCTCTACAGGGAGACACTGAAGCTTTCTTT	CASSLVPLQGDTEAFF
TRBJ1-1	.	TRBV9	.	TGTGCCAGCAGCTCCGGGACTTACACTGAAGCTTTCTTT	CASSSGTYTEAFF
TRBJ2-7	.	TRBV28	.	TGTGCCAGCATACCCCAAGGCAGGCCGAGCTCCTACGAGCAGTACTTC	CASIPQGRPSSYEQYF
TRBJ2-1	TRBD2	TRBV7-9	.	TGTGCCAGCAGCCTAGCGGGACTGCACAATGAGCAGTTCTTC	CASSLAGLHNEQFF
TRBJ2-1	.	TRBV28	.	TGTGCCAGCAGTTTACCCCCCGGGTCCCGGAATGAGCAGTTCTTC	CASSLPPGSRNEQFF
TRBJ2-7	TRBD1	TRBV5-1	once	TGCGCCAGCAGCTTTAATGGACAGGGGGCGGGGGAGCAGTACTTC	CASSFNGQGAGEQYF
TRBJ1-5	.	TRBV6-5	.	TGTGCCAGCAGTTACCCCGGCAGGCCCCGCAATCAGCCCCAGCATTTT	CASSYPGRPRNQPQHF
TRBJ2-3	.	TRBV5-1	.	TGCGCCAGCAGCCTGACGGGACAAGGACTCTACACAGATACGCAGTATTTT	CASSLTGQGLYTDTQYF
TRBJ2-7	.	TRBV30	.	TGTGCCTGTAGGAAACTATCCACCTACGAGCAGTACTTC	CACRKLSTYEQYF
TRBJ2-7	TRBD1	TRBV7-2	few	TGTGCCAGCAGCTCGGACAGGACCTCCTACGAGCAGTACTTC	CASSSDRTSYEQYF
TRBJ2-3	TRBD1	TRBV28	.	TGTGCCAGCAGCCGGGTCCGGGACAGGGACCCCACAGATACGCAGTATTTT	CASSRVRDRDPTDTQYF
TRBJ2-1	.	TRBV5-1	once	TGCGCCAGCCAACCGAGGACAGCCTACAATGAGCAGTTCTTC	CASQPRTAYNEQFF
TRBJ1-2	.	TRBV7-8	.	TGTGCCAGCAGCAAAGATTCTTATGGCTACACCTTC	CASSKDSYGYTF
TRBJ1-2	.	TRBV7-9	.	TGTGCCAGCAGCTCACGGCGGGGCTACACCTTC	CASSSRRGYTF
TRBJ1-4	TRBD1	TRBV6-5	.	TGTGCCAGCAGCCCACGGACAGGGGGCAACGAAAAACTGTTTTTT	CASSPRTGGNEKLFF
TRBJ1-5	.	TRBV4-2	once	TGTGCCAGCAGCCAAACAGGGAGGGAGCCCCAGCATTTT	CASSQTGREPQHF
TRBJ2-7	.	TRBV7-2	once	TGTGCCAGCAGATCGGCGGGTAGGCCCGAGCAGTACTTC	CASRSAGRPEQYF
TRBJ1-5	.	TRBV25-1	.	TGTGCCAGCAGTACTCTAGGGTTATTCCAGCCCCAGCATTTT	CASSTLGLFQPQHF
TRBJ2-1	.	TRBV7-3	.	TGTGCCAGCAGCCGGGCGGCGAGCTCCTACAATGAGCAGTTCTTC	CASSRAASSYNEQFF
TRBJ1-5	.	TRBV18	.	TGTGCCAGCTCACCATATTCTACAGTCGGCAATCAGCCCCAGCATTTT	CASSPYSTVGNQPQHF
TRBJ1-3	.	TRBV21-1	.	TGTGCCAGCAGCAAAGTTGTTACCTCTGGAAACACCATATATTTT	CASSKVVTSGNTIYF
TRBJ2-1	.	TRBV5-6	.	TGTGCCAGCAGCTATGACAGTTACAATGAGCAGTTCTTC	CASSYDSYNEQFF